Following are 10 T cell receptor beta chains from one sample sequenced in a study of blood T cell repertoires in COVID-19. The data were produced by immunoSEQ multiplex PCR, yet TCRdb's version contains in-frame clones alone and is incomplete. This sample carries approximately 240,000 clones, roughly 80% of them seen once, and the ten largest clones take around 3.6%. Specimen: peripheral blood. Receptors originate from a woman in her forties with active or convalescent COVID-19.

The chain recombines TRBV12-5 with TRBJ2-5; 12 nucleotides agree with TRBD1. The CDR3 totals 13 residues. CDR1 is LGHNT and CDR2 is FRNRAP in the germline V gene. The V and J ends lost 10 bases and 6 bases, in that order; junction bases with no gene match: 6. Here the CDR3 reads CATIRDRGQTQYF. For the CDR3, the DNA is TGTGCTACGATCCGGGACAGGGGGCAGACCCAGTACTTC.

The rearrangement links TRBV11-2 to TRBJ1-4; 7 positions agree with TRBD1. The germline CDR1 and CDR2 sequences are SGHAT and FQNNGV. The CDR3 contains 16 residues. The V segment lost 6 bases and the J segment 8 bases; nucleotides outside the gene matches: 15. The CDR3 nucleotides are TGTGCCAGCAGTCGCGAGAGACAGGGCGGCCGGGAAAAACTGTTTTTT. It codes for CASSRERQGGREKLFF. Filled out from reference TRBV11-2 and TRBJ1-4, the complete variable domain reads EAGVAQSPRYKIIEKRQSVAFWCNPISGHATLYWYQQILGQGPKLLIQFQNNGVVDDSQLPKDRFSAERLKGVDSTLKIQPAKLEDSAVYLCASSRERQGGREKLFFGSGTQLSVL.

The rearrangement uses TRBV7-3 and TRBJ1-2, with D tentatively TRBD1 (6 bases). The CDR3 totals 15 residues. V lost 5 bases and J lost 4, with 17 bases in between. The V gene's germline CDR1 is SGHTA and CDR2 FQGTGA. The CDR3 DNA follows: TGTGCCAGCAGCGCGAACGGGGGGCGCGGCTATGGCTACACCTTC. This translates into CASSANGGRGYGYTF. Full variable domain (rest looked up from reference TRBV7-3 and TRBJ1-2): GAGVSQTPSNKVTEKGKYVELRCDPISGHTALYWYRQSLGQGPEFLIYFQGTGAADDSGLPNDRFFAVRPEGSVSTLKIQRTERGDSAVYLCASSANGGRGYGYTFGSGTRLTVV.

The chain has TRBV19 and TRBJ1-2; 8 positions agree with TRBD1. Trimming removed 7 bases from V and 7 bases from J; junction bases left unmatched: 8. There are 13 residues in the CDR3. Germline V lookup: CDR1 LNHDA, CDR2 SQIVND (reference sequence). CDR3 residues: CASTSGGFGGYTF. CDR3 sequence (DNA): TGTGCCAGTACCTCAGGGGGCTTCGGTGGCTACACCTTC.

This clone was recorded a few times. The chain couples TRBV9 to TRBJ1-2; D not resolved. Deletions cut 3 bases from V and 4 bases from J, with 16 bases between. Germline lookup yields CDR1 SGDLS and CDR2 YYNGEE. The CDR3 covers 15 residues. In nucleotides, the CDR3 is TGTGCCAGCAGCGCCGGAGCCCTCCCCGTCTATGGCTACACCTTC. Translating gives CASSAGALPVYGYTF.

The V and J genes are TRBV3-1 (or the pseudogene TRBV3-2) and TRBJ1-3; the match to TRBD1 covers 10 bases. CDR3 length: 16 amino acids. The J segment lost 7 bases and the V segment lost 4 bases, leaving 10 bases of the junction unmatched. CDR1 and CDR2 from the germline V gene are LGHDT and YNNKEL (reference sequence). The CDR3 nucleotides are TGTGCCAGCAGCCCACTAAGACAGGGGGCGGGGAACACCATATATTTT. This translates into CASSPLRQGAGNTIYF.

J is TRBJ1-6 and V is TRBV3-1 (or the pseudogene TRBV3-2); D call uncertain. CDR1 LGHDT and CDR2 YNNKEL come from the germline V gene (reference sequence). The V gene lost 2 bases and the J gene lost 9 bases, with 11 bases spanning the gap. The CDR3 is 14 residues long. For the CDR3, the DNA is TGTGCCAGCAGCCAACTTTCTGGCGGTTCACCCCTCCACTTT. The encoded protein is CASSQLSGGSPLHF.

The V gene is TRBV30, the J gene TRBJ1-2; 9 positions agree with TRBD1. Per germline, CDR1 GTSNPN and CDR2 SVGIG (reference sequence). The CDR3 is 13 amino acids. J gave up 7 bases and V 4 bases, and 7 bases lay outside the gene matches. The CDR3 region is CAWTLGQGLGYTF. Written as DNA, the CDR3 is TGTGCCTGGACCCTTGGACAGGGGCTTGGCTACACCTTC. Full variable domain (outside the CDR3, taken from reference TRBV30 and TRBJ1-2): SQTIHQWPATLVQPVGSPLSLECTVEGTSNPNLYWYRQAAGRGLQLLFYSVGIGQISSEVPQNLSASRPQDRQFILSSKKLLLSDSGFYLCAWTLGQGLGYTFGSGTRLTVV.

This chain uses TRBV3-1 (or the pseudogene TRBV3-2) with TRBJ2-5; D is ambiguous. Looked up from germline, CDR1 is LGHDT and CDR2 is YNNKEL (reference sequence). This CDR3 is 15 amino acids long. Trimming left V 1 base short and J 5 bases short, with 14 bases between. CDR3 in amino acids: CASSQATSFGETQYF. The DNA of the CDR3 is TGTGCCAGCAGCCAAGCGACCTCCTTCGGGGAGACCCAGTACTTC.

This rearrangement joins TRBV9 to TRBJ1-2; D remains unclear. The CDR3 spans 14 residues. Between the trimmed V and J ends, which lost 0 bases and 4 bases, there was a span of 10 bases. Germline assignment: CDR1 SGDLS and CDR2 YYNGEE. The CDR3, as DNA: TGTGCCAGCAGCGTAGTGGAGACGCCCTATGGCTACACCTTC. This gives the protein CASSVVETPYGYTF.